This TCR beta chain appears in the sequencing data of a study of CD4 T cells in relation to SARS-CoV-2 and coronaviruses. In the study overall: Patient ages ranged from roughly 20 to 80, median 38. General observations from the study: No crossreactivity against non-spike viral proteins was tested here. Memory recall responses, not primary responses primed in culture, are what the assay detects.

The germline V gene has CDR1 SGHAT and CDR2 FQDESV (reference sequence). The CDR3 is 14 residues long. Trimming took 1 base from V and 5 from J, leaving 12 bases between them. The assay was immunoSEQ multiplex PCR, and TCRdb's table has in-frame clones only and misses some. The table shows approximately 11,000 clones, with approximately 87% occurring only once. Details on this clone: Its antigen is unknown.

The chain has TRBV11-1 and TRBJ2-7; weak D call: TRBD2 (6 bases). The sequence came from an adult with COVID-19. Sequencing input: naive CD4+ T cells from PBMCs. Subset in this sample: naive CD4+ T cells isolated by negative enrichment. The DNA for the CDR3 is TGTGCCAGCAGCTTAGGCGGGGTCCCCCACGAGCAGTACTTC. Amino acid sequence: CASSLGGVPHEQYF.